The 8 T cell receptor beta chains in this list originate from one sample, sequenced in a study of blood T cell repertoires in COVID-19. The table came from immunoSEQ multiplex PCR; TCRdb's copy has only in-frame clones and leaves some out. The sample shows roughly 220,000 clones, around 84% of them seen only once. Sequencing input: peripheral blood. These receptors all come from a man aged 45-60 years who had recovered from COVID-19.

The chain combines TRBV27 with TRBJ2-5; 12 bases line up with TRBD2. V lost 4 bases and J lost 5; bases outside the gene matches: 14. The CDR3 contains 18 residues. Germline assignment: CDR1 MNHEY and CDR2 SMNVEV (reference sequence). CDR3 in amino acids: CASSSRLAGGPNGETQYF. In DNA, the CDR3 is TGTGCCAGCAGTTCCCGGCTAGCGGGAGGGCCGAATGGGGAGACCCAGTACTTC.

The V and J genes are TRBV6-5 and TRBJ2-1; 11 bases are a match to TRBD2. In germline, CDR1 is MNHEY, CDR2 SVGAGI. V was pared by 0 bases and J by 7 bases, with 5 bases of the junction left unmatched. The CDR3 is 16 amino acids. The DNA for the CDR3 is TGTGCCAGCAGTTACTCGGCGACTAGCGGGGTAAATGAGCAGTTCTTC. It encodes CASSYSATSGVNEQFF.

This chain connects TRBV7-2 to TRBJ1-2; perhaps TRBD1 as D (5 bases). The CDR3 has 13 residues. V lost 3 bases, J lost 6 bases, and 11 bases lay in between. From germline, CDR1 is SGHTA and CDR2 FQGNSA. The CDR3 nucleotides are TGTGCCAGCAGCTTCGTCCAGGGTAATGGCTACACCTTC. Residues: CASSFVQGNGYTF.

The V and J genes are TRBV2 and TRBJ1-1; the match to TRBD1 covers 8 bases. This CDR3 region has 15 residues. Trimming took 7 bases from V and 0 from J; bases not matched to a gene: 7. Germline assignment: CDR1 SNHLY and CDR2 FYNNEI. The DNA for the CDR3 is TGTGCCAGCACCGGACAGGGTACTATGAACACTGAAGCTTTCTTT. Its translation is CASTGQGTMNTEAFF.

The chain combines TRBV10-2 with TRBJ1-1; TRBD1 aligns across 10 bases. V was pared by 0 bases and J by 4 bases, with 5 bases of the junction left unmatched. The CDR3 is 16 amino acids. Looked up from germline, CDR1 is WSHSY and CDR2 is SAAADI. CDR3 sequence reads: CASSESTRTGGTEAFF. The CDR3 region has the DNA TGCGCCAGCAGTGAGTCGACCCGGACAGGGGGCACTGAAGCTTTCTTT.

The chain joins TRBV28 to TRBJ1-2; the D gene is possibly TRBD1 (5 bases). Trimming stripped 3 bases from V and 5 bases from J, with 10 bases between. CDR1 is MDHEN and CDR2 is SYDVKM in the germline V gene. The CDR3 runs to 13 residues. This CDR3 is CASSFGGVYGYTF. The CDR3, as DNA: TGTGCCAGCAGTTTCGGGGGAGTGTATGGCTACACCTTC.

This clone was counted once. Other DNA sequences in this specimen translate into the identical CDR3. V is TRBV7-9 and J is TRBJ1-2; D may be TRBD1 (5 bases). V was shortened by 2 bases and J by 1 base, with 8 bases between the two germline ends. The CDR3 runs to 14 residues. The germline CDR1 and CDR2 sequences are SEHNR and FQNEAQ (reference sequence). The CDR3 DNA reads as TGTGCCAGCAGCTTAACAGGCGTTAACTATGGCTACACCTTC. Translating it yields CASSLTGVNYGYTF.

The V call is TRBV27, the J call TRBJ2-7, with D possibly matching TRBD2 (6 bases). Germline CDR1 is MNHEY and CDR2 is SMNVEV (reference sequence). This CDR3 spans 13 amino acids. V was shortened by 5 bases and J by 8 bases, with 16 bases between the two germline ends. CDR3 nucleotide sequence: TGTGCCAGCAGTACCCGGGAGCTTGGGAAGCAGTACTTC. It encodes CASSTRELGKQYF.